A single T cell receptor (beta chain) is shown here with its context. No cognate antigen has been identified for it. Within one base of it there is no much larger clone, and no base qualities were kept. TCR CDR3 regions were amplified from genomic DNA by multiplex PCR using the deep immunoSEQ assay. Extracted genomic DNA from each cell subset was spread evenly across all wells of several immunoSEQ 96-well plates, with each plate serving as a replicate. For sorted subsets, around 200 ng genomic DNA, equal to about 30,000 T cell genomes, was loaded into each replicate PCR. Purified libraries were measured with a Qubit 3.0 fluorometer, size-checked on a Bioanalyzer 2100, and measured again with the KAPA Library Quantification kit. Each immunoSEQ 96-well plate was sequenced on its own single-read 150-cycle Illumina NextSeq 550 flow cell. Regarding the original processing steps: Because the immunoSEQ output included only junctional sequences and no quality scores, the filtering could not be the same as the filtering used for full-length reads. To assign V/J genes and CDR3, sequences were annotated using PyIR, a Python wrapper for IgBLAST v1.9, with IMGT germline references. Reads were removed for weak V/J assignments (E-value above 1e-6), missing CDR3, stop codons, out-of-frame junctions, or ambiguous translated residues. V3J clonotypes were defined as sequences sharing an identical inferred V gene, J gene, and CDR3 amino acid sequence. Percentage overlap between repertoires was computed as shared unique clonotypes divided by the size of the smaller repertoire. RTK rarefaction, the Chao1 estimator, and Recon v2.1 estimates of unobserved clonotypes were used to assess repertoire richness. OLGA was used to compute generation probabilities for all TCRbeta clonotypes that the gDNA method yielded from a few donors. TCRdb stores this immuneACCESS table with in-frame sequences only. Part of the clones is absent; in the studies checked, under half of the shortfall reflects unresolved V genes, and no reason is known for the rest. D and trimming were read from the DNA, whereas the V and J calls and clone size are those reported in that table. Here the sample has millions of clones; more than 80% occur a single time. The top ten constitute under 0.45% of the sample.

The sample belongs to a study of shared clonotypes between healthy human individuals (dated by TCRdb to between 2020 and 2021). In terms of the full investigation: A few men and a couple of women, aged 18 to 49 years, made up the cohort. For each donor, CD4 naive and CD4 memory were each run on three plates, CD8 naive on two plates, and CD8 memory on one plate. To estimate repertoire size and how much clonotypes are shared between individuals, the study performed deep sequencing of blood TCR repertoires from a few healthy adults. To increase sequencing depth and limit assay-specific biases, TCR repertoire library preparation and sequencing were carried out by different laboratories using diverse techniques. Between about 0.8 and 9 billion PBMCs per donor were obtained by leukapheresis.

Overall study outcomes, separate from this receptor: Even with the large sequencing depth, rarefaction of the sorted-subset datasets indicated that sequencing was incomplete. Naive subsets generally had larger estimated clonotype richness than memory subsets. Sampling was limited to blood, and TCR repertoires in tissue likely differ from TCR repertoires in blood. Because the study included a small number of donors, the genetic and exposure-history diversity represented was limited. When several donors were compared, the shared fraction of clonotypes was about 5% for naive CD4, 3.5% to 4% for naive CD8, 2% to 2.5% for memory CD4, and roughly 0.43% for memory CD8. Clonotypes shared by all four sorted-subset donors showed higher generation probabilities than non-shared clonotypes. Pairwise subsampling indicated that sequencing depth was expected to affect the degree of clonotype sharing among donors.

CDR1 and CDR2, looked up from the germline V gene, are KGHSH and LQKENI. A distance of 10 bases separates the germline ends of V and J, which lose 4 bases and 0 bases respectively. The CDR3 goes from the cysteine to the phenylalanine over 14 residues. Just the 42-base CDR3 DNA is kept, in frame starting at base 1. Healthy HIV-negative adults with no recently reported acute infections or vaccinations were included as donors. All donors were Caucasian adults living in Nashville, Tennessee, USA. Magnetic negative selection was used to enrich CD4+ T cells, after which naive cells were positively selected on CD45RA and the negative fraction became the memory subset. Blood was collected by leukapheresis, and PBMCs were isolated by Ficoll-Histopaque density gradient centrifugation and then cryopreserved in liquid nitrogen vapor phase. Analytical flow cytometry was used to check the purity and quantity of every magnetically sorted T cell population. Genomic DNA was isolated from every sorted fraction and measured by UV absorbance on a Nanodrop 2000c.

Recombination connected TRBV18 to TRBJ2-7; a tentative D match to TRBD1 spans 6 bases. The source is a man aged 18 to 29 in good health. Some clones in this sample may be carry-over from other donors' samples. Material for sequencing was naive CD4+ T cells from PBMCs. Explained via the paper, the cell subset or site label denotes: CD45RA+ positively selected. The nucleotides are TGTGCCAGCTCACTTGGACAGACCTCCTACGAGCAGTACTTC. This gives the protein CASSLGQTSYEQYF.